A single sample is the source of the 14 T cell receptor beta chains below, sequenced in a study of PD-1 blockade in classical Hodgkin lymphoma (dated by TCRdb to 2019 to 2021). Library preparation used the immunoSEQ multiplex PCR assay. The immuneACCESS repertoire file appears here via TCRdb, limited to in-frame rearrangements. These files lack a portion of the clones; in checked studies, under half of the deficit traces to unresolved V genes, and the cause of the others is not known. The sample includes about 110,000 clones, with 80% to 90% observed a single time. The ten most abundant clones make up 20% of the sample. Interpreted using the paper, the time point label stands for: cycle 2 day 1 (C2D1) of nivolumab. Relapse after autologous stem cell transplantation had occurred in all trial patients, and cohorts A, B and C were distinguished by prior brentuximab vedotin exposure. This sample comprised peripheral blood mononuclear cells (PBMCs), obtained before the second cycle of nivolumab. These receptors were obtained from a human donor with classical Hodgkin lymphoma.

The V call is TRBV5-6, the J call TRBJ1-2; 7 bases map to TRBD1. Germline CDR1 is SGHDT and CDR2 is YYEEEE. CDR3 size: 14 residues. The trim removed 1 base at V and 4 bases at J, leaving 4 bases unmatched. In DNA, the CDR3 is TGTGCCAGCAGCTTGCTCACAGGGGCCTATGGCTACACCTTC. Amino acid sequence: CASSLLTGAYGYTF.

In regard to this clone: An end of the junction differs from the germline gene, which may be a read error. The genes are TRBV20-1 and TRBJ1-3; 7 bases map to TRBD1. CDR3 length: 11 residues. CDR1 and CDR2 from the germline V gene are DFQATT and SNEGSKA (reference sequence). The CDR3, as DNA: TGCAGTGCTTATAACAGGGGTGGCGAACATTTT. Translated: CSAYNRGGEHF.

The chain uses TRBV2 and TRBJ2-2; unclear D gene. This CDR3 has 13 amino acids. Germline V gives CDR1 SNHLY, CDR2 FYNNEI. Trimming removed 4 bases from V and 6 bases from J, with 9 bases in between. The CDR3 nucleotides read TGTGCCAGCAGTGCTCGGGTTCCCGGGGAGCTGTTTTTT. Its protein product is CASSARVPGELFF. The variable domain in full, completed from reference TRBV2 and TRBJ2-2, reads EPEVTQTPSHQVTQMGQEVILRCVPISNHLYFYWYRQILGQKVEFLVSFYNNEISEKSEIFDDQFSVERPDGSNFTLKIRSTKLEDSAMYFCASSARVPGELFFGEGSRLTVL.

CDR3 bases: TGTGCCAGCAGTGTCGTCCTGGGAATGGGAGAGACCCAGTACTTC. Translated: CASSVVLGMGETQYF. The chain carries TRBV28 and TRBJ2-5, with unresolved D. Germline lookup yields CDR1 MDHEN and CDR2 SYDVKM. V lost 5 bases and J lost 4, with 17 bases in between. This CDR3 is 15 amino acids long.

The chain has TRBV27 and TRBJ2-6; D is undetermined. The germline V and J ends were trimmed by 3 bases and 0 bases, with 9 bases remaining between them. CDR3 length: 16 residues. Germline CDR1 MNHEY, CDR2 SMNVEV (reference sequence). CDR3 nucleotide sequence: TGTGCCAGCAGTTTTATAGGAGCCTCTGGGGCCAACGTCCTGACTTTC. Its protein product is CASSFIGASGANVLTF.

The CDR3 coding sequence is TGCAGCGTTGAACCAAACACAGATACGCAGTATTTT. It yields the protein CSVEPNTDTQYF. The chain links TRBV29-1 to TRBJ2-3; D is unresolved. The germline V gene encodes CDR1 SQVTM and CDR2 ANQGSEA. The CDR3 is 12 amino acids. With 2 bases removed from V and 2 bases from J, the gap between germline ends came to 5 bases.

Written as DNA, the CDR3 is TGCAGCGTTGATCATGGGGGAATAAACACCGGGGAGCTGTTTTTT. Its translation: CSVDHGGINTGELFF. The chain is built from TRBV29-1 and TRBJ2-2; the D gene could be TRBD1 or TRBD2 (5 bases each). With 3 bases removed from V and 2 bases from J, the gap between germline ends came to 13 bases. The CDR3 has 15 residues. The V gene's germline CDR1 is SQVTM and CDR2 ANQGSEA.

In its sample, this clone was seen once. This rearrangement joins TRBV30 to TRBJ2-6; 10 bases fit TRBD1. This CDR3 comprises 19 residues. Trimming cost V 5 bases and J 0 bases; bases outside gene matches: 13. The germline CDR1 and CDR2 sequences are GTSNPN and SVGIG (reference sequence). The DNA of the CDR3 is TGTGCCTGGTCTTCGATGGGGACAGGGGACCCCTCTGGGGCCAACGTCCTGACTTTC. Translation: CAWSSMGTGDPSGANVLTF.

The V and J genes are TRBV7-9 and TRBJ1-1, with D uncertain. This CDR3 is built from 13 residues. The V end lost 5 bases, the J end lost 10 bases, and 17 bases lay between the germline ends. CDR1 is SEHNR and CDR2 is FQNEAQ in the germline V gene (reference sequence). CDR3 nucleotides: TGTGCCAGCAGCCCTCCAGGACCACCGCCAGCTTTCTTT. This gives the protein CASSPPGPPPAFF. Based on the CDR3 plus reference TRBV7-9 and TRBJ1-1, the full variable domain is DTGVSQNPRHKITKRGQNVTFRCDPISEHNRLYWYRQTLGQGPEFLTYFQNEAQLEKSRLLSDRFSAERPKGSFSTLEIQRTEQGDSAMYLCASSPPGPPPAFFGQGTRLTVV.

This clone was seen once. This chain links TRBV15 with TRBJ2-1; TRBD2 agrees at 7 bases. The J segment lost 2 bases and the V segment lost 6 bases, leaving 4 bases of the junction unmatched. Per germline, CDR1 LNHNV and CDR2 YYDKDF (reference sequence). The CDR3 length is 14 residues. CDR3 coding DNA: TGTGCCACCAGAAGGGAGGGTCCCTACAATGAGCAGTTCTTC. It specifies CATRREGPYNEQFF.

This sequence joins TRBV7-9 and TRBJ2-2, with D possibly TRBD2 on 7 matching bases. Germline V gives CDR1 SEHNR, CDR2 FQNEAQ (reference sequence). Trimming stripped 5 bases from V and 0 bases from J, with 16 bases between. The CDR3 has 17 residues. The CDR3 loop reads CASSAGGGGSNTGELFF. In nucleotides, the CDR3 is TGTGCCAGCAGCGCCGGCGGGGGCGGATCGAACACCGGGGAGCTGTTTTTT.

The sample holds one count of this clone. The V gene is TRBV4-1, the J gene TRBJ1-2; TRBD1 might be the D (5 bases). Germline CDR1 MGHRA, CDR2 YSYEKL. V lost 0 bases and J 4 bases, leaving 9 bases between the germline ends. CDR3 length: 14 amino acids. Here the CDR3 reads CASSQDRGSYGYTF. For the CDR3, the DNA is TGCGCCAGCAGCCAAGATAGGGGATCCTATGGCTACACCTTC.

Written as DNA, the CDR3 is TGCAGCGTCCGTAGTCCGGGACTAGCGGGAGCGGGCGGGGAGCTGTTTTTT. This gives the protein CSVRSPGLAGAGGELFF. This chain links TRBV29-1 with TRBJ2-2; 14 bases fit TRBD2. The CDR3 has 17 amino acids. Germline lookup yields CDR1 SQVTM and CDR2 ANQGSEA. V dropped 6 bases and J dropped 7; count of bases not matched to a gene: 13.

The V gene is TRBV9, the J gene TRBJ1-1; D is unresolved. Germline V gene sequence: CDR1 SGDLS, CDR2 YYNGEE. V was clipped by 2 bases and J by 6 bases, with 8 bases between them. The CDR3 loop spans 12 amino acids. The CDR3 loop is CASSVNQPEAFF. The DNA of the CDR3 is TGTGCCAGCAGCGTGAATCAACCTGAAGCTTTCTTT.